Below are 32 T cell receptor beta chains sequenced from a single sample in a study of Graves' ophthalmopathy and Graves' hyperthyroidism. TCR beta CDR3 amplification used RNA transcripts. A first-round RT-PCR used HTBI primers, followed by a second-round multiplex PCR. MiXCR, applied by TCRdb to the multiplex PCR reads, yields one record per CDR3 protein. The sample has hundreds of thousands of distinct CDR3 sequences; approximately 22% are singletons. The material sequenced was peripheral blood. The receptor source for this set is a young woman with stable Graves' hyperthyroidism. Some clones in this sample may be carry-over from other donors' samples.

This clonotype has at least ten counts. J is TRBJ2-7 and V is TRBV28, with D perhaps TRBD1 (5 bases). CDR1 is MDHEN and CDR2 is SYDVKM in the germline V gene. There are 16 residues in the CDR3. V was clipped by 9 bases and J by 3 bases, with 24 bases between them. The CDR3 coding sequence is TGTGCCAGTATCAAGAACCCAGCGACAGACTTCTACGAGCAGTACTTC. Translation: CASIKNPATDFYEQYF.

This chain uses TRBV6-1 with TRBJ2-2; no clear D gene. CDR1 MNHNS and CDR2 SASEGT come from the germline V gene. Deletions cut 1 base from V and 1 base from J, with 4 bases between. The CDR3 loop spans 14 amino acids. As DNA, the CDR3 is TGTGCCAGCAGTGAAGTACTGAACACCGGGGAGCTGTTTTTT. Amino acid sequence: CASSEVLNTGELFF.

This clonotype showed up many times. The CDR3 coding sequence is TGTGCCAGCAGTTTAATCGGAGGATTGATGTACGAGCAGTACTTC. As protein: CASSLIGGLMYEQYF. The V call is TRBV27, the J call TRBJ2-7, with a possible D match to TRBD2 (5 bases). Germline-derived CDR1 and CDR2 are MNHEY and SMNVEV (reference sequence). The CDR3 runs 15 residues. With 2 bases removed from V and 4 bases from J, the gap between germline ends came to 15 bases.

J is TRBJ2-7 and V is TRBV6-5, with D uncertain. Between the trimmed V and J ends, which lost 2 bases and 2 bases, there was a span of 7 bases. This CDR3 contains 13 residues. The germline gives CDR1 MNHEY, CDR2 SVGAGI. Here the CDR3 DNA reads TGTGCCAGCAGTTACGACAATCCCTACGAGCAGTACTTC. Protein product: CASSYDNPYEQYF.

Note on this clonotype: The CDR3 does not end in the conserved phenylalanine or tryptophan, so this is likely a read error. This chain connects TRBV5-1 to TRBJ1-1; no reliable D call. This CDR3 region has 13 residues. CDR1 SGHRS and CDR2 YFSETQ come from the germline V gene. The CDR3 is CASCLDHWTEAFV. CDR3 coding DNA: TGCGCCAGCTGCTTGGACCACTGGACTGAAGCTTTCGTT.

Points on this clonotype: At one end, the junction sequence differs from germline, possibly due to a read error. V is TRBV20-1 and J is TRBJ2-5; 16 bases fit TRBD2. Germline CDR1 and CDR2: DFQATT and SNEGSKA (reference sequence). The CDR3 has 17 residues. The CDR3 loop reads CGAAGTSGRGVQETQYF. The CDR3 DNA reads TGCGGTGCCGCGGGGACTAGCGGGAGGGGGGTCCAAGAGACCCAGTACTTC.

This clonotype was seen a few times. The rearrangement uses TRBV18 and TRBJ2-5; D uncertain. Per the germline V gene, CDR1 is KGHSH and CDR2 is LQKENI. CDR3 size: 14 residues. Between the trimmed V and J ends, which lost 2 bases and 4 bases, there was a span of 11 bases. CDR3 sequence reads: CASSPRRAGETQYF. As DNA, the CDR3 is TGTGCCAGCTCACCAAGACGAGCAGGAGAGACCCAGTACTTC.

This clonotype was seen many times. V usage is TRBV6-1 and J usage is TRBJ1-6, with 10 bases aligning to TRBD1. The ends lost 3 bases at V and 9 bases at J; junction bases unmatched: 5. Germline V CDR1 and CDR2: MNHNS, SASEGT. The CDR3 totals 15 residues. The DNA for the CDR3 is TGTGCCAGCAGTGACCGGGACAGGGGTTTTTCACCCCTCCACTTT. Protein product: CASSDRDRGFSPLHF.

On this clonotype itself: A much larger clone lies one base from this, so it may be a read error. DNA for the CDR3: TGCGCCAGCAGCTTGGACCAGGGGCACACTGAAGCTTTCTTT. It is translated as CASSLDQGHTEAFF. The rearrangement links TRBV5-1 to TRBJ1-1, with a possible D match to TRBD1 (6 bases). CDR1 is SGHRS, CDR2 YFSETQ, per germline. V dropped 0 bases and J dropped 3 bases, with 9 bases sitting between them. The CDR3 length is 14 residues. The whole variable domain, remainder taken from reference TRBV5-1 and TRBJ1-1, is KAGVTQTPRYLIKTRGQQVTLSCSPISGHRSVSWYQQTPGQGLQFLFEYFSETQRNKGNFPGRFSGRQFSNSRSEMNVSTLELGDSALYLCASSLDQGHTEAFFGQGTRLTVV.

V usage is TRBV29-1 and J usage is TRBJ2-7; 7 positions agree with TRBD1. This CDR3 has 12 residues. In germline, CDR1 is SQVTM, CDR2 ANQGSEA. Trimming took 4 bases from V and 2 from J; bases not matched to a gene: 2. The CDR3 loop reads CSVGTGPYEQYF. Written as DNA, the CDR3 is TGCAGCGTTGGGACAGGCCCCTACGAGCAGTACTTC.

The V gene is TRBV12-3 or TRBV12-4, the J gene TRBJ1-2; D is uncertain. The CDR3 has 15 amino acids. The V gene lost 1 base and the J gene lost 4 bases, with 13 bases spanning the gap. The CDR3 loop is CASSLGAGVPYGYTF. CDR3 sequence (DNA): TGTGCCAGCAGTTTAGGGGCGGGAGTTCCCTATGGCTACACCTTC.

There are a few counts of this clonotype. The rearrangement joins TRBV20-1 to TRBJ2-7; the D call may be TRBD1 or TRBD2 (5 bases each). The CDR3 extends over 17 amino acids. Germline V CDR1 and CDR2: DFQATT, SNEGSKA (reference sequence). V gave up 1 base and J gave up 4 bases, with 23 bases separating them. The CDR3 loop reads CSARGAQERTEVYEQYF. The CDR3 DNA sequence: TGCAGTGCTAGAGGCGCACAGGAACGCACGGAGGTGTACGAGCAGTACTTC.

This clonotype was seen ten or more times. The chain recombines TRBV20-1 with TRBJ1-1; 7 nucleotides align to TRBD1. The CDR3 contains 13 residues. CDR1 DFQATT and CDR2 SNEGSKA come from the germline V gene (reference sequence). J lost 5 bases, V lost 6 bases, and 9 bases had no gene match. The CDR3 loop reads CSAEGQSETEAFF. CDR3 DNA: TGCAGTGCCGAGGGACAGTCGGAGACTGAAGCTTTCTTT.

The gene calls are TRBV3-1 and TRBJ2-7; D unclear. Germline CDR1 LGHDT, CDR2 YNNKEL (reference sequence). V was trimmed by 0 bases and J by 4 bases, leaving 10 bases between them. This CDR3 spans 14 amino acids. CDR3 DNA sequence: TGTGCCAGCAGCCAAGAAGGCCTTCGTTACGAGCAGTACTTC. Residues: CASSQEGLRYEQYF.

The chain couples TRBV24-1 to TRBJ1-2; 10 bases agree with TRBD1. The CDR3 is 14 amino acids. The germline CDR1 and CDR2 sequences are KGHDR and SFDVKD. The ends lost 6 bases at V and 3 bases at J; junction bases unmatched: 3. Written as DNA, the CDR3 is TGTGCCACCAGTCCTGGGACAGGGGACTATGGCTACACCTTC. It yields the protein CATSPGTGDYGYTF.

This chain joins TRBV6-4 and TRBJ1-5; maybe TRBD1 (5 bases). V lost 3 bases and J lost 9, with 12 bases in between. The CDR3 consists of 13 residues. CDR1 is MRHNA, CDR2 SNTAGT, per germline. The CDR3 region has the DNA TGTGCCAGCAGTGAGACAGTTTCAGGGCCCCAGCATTTT. Translating gives CASSETVSGPQHF.

This clonotype was observed many times. The chain has TRBV12-3 or TRBV12-4 and TRBJ2-2; a weak D match, TRBD2 (6 bases). This CDR3 contains 15 residues. V dropped 5 bases and J dropped 0 bases, with 10 bases sitting between them. The CDR3 spells CASSPGLTNTGELFF. For the CDR3, the DNA is TGTGCCAGCAGTCCGGGACTCACGAACACCGGGGAGCTGTTTTTT.

This clonotype was found many times. The V gene is TRBV7-9, the J gene TRBJ1-1, with TRBD1 as a possible D gene (5 bases). CDR3 length equals 14 residues. Germline-derived CDR1 and CDR2 are SEHNR and FQNEAQ (reference sequence). The germline V and J ends were trimmed by 5 bases and 4 bases, with 14 bases remaining between them. CDR3 residues: CASSHGTPGTEAFF. In DNA, the CDR3 is TGTGCCAGCAGCCACGGGACCCCAGGCACTGAAGCTTTCTTT.

The V and J genes are TRBV5-1 and TRBJ2-6, with D possibly being TRBD1 or TRBD2 (6 bases each). Trimming stripped 7 bases from V and 1 base from J, with 12 bases between. Germline V gives CDR1 SGHRS, CDR2 YFSETQ. The CDR3 runs 15 residues. CDR3 protein: CASGGPSSGANVLTF. The CDR3 DNA reads TGCGCCAGCGGGGGGCCGTCATCTGGGGCCAACGTCCTGACTTTC.

A remark on this clonotype: One base away lies a much larger clone, so this may be a sequencing read error. V and J are TRBV3-1 and TRBJ2-5, with D maybe TRBD1 (6 bases). Germline CDR1 and CDR2: LGHDT and YNNKEL (reference sequence). The CDR3 length is 14 residues. As DNA, the CDR3 is TGTGTCAGCAGCCAAGATCCCAGGGGAGAGACCCAGTACTTC. This gives the protein CVSSQDPRGETQYF.

This clonotype has ten or more counts. The chain links TRBV28 to TRBJ2-7, with D perhaps assigned TRBD1 or TRBD2 (6 bases each). Per germline, CDR1 MDHEN and CDR2 SYDVKM. The V gene lost 10 bases and the J gene lost 3 bases, with 31 bases spanning the gap. The CDR3 has 18 amino acids. CDR3: CATERTLAFNQGGYEQYF. The CDR3 nucleotides read TGTGCCACAGAGAGAACTCTAGCGTTCAATCAAGGGGGCTACGAGCAGTACTTC.

Ten or more counts support this clonotype. V and J are TRBV12-3 or TRBV12-4 and TRBJ2-5; D possibly corresponds to TRBD2 (5 bases). This CDR3 contains 14 residues. The V end lost 1 base, the J end lost 4 bases, and 10 bases lay between the germline ends. The CDR3 DNA reads as TGTGCCAGCAGTTTAGGCCCGGCGGGAGAGACCCAGTACTTC. It is translated as CASSLGPAGETQYF.

This rearrangement joins TRBV30 to TRBJ1-1, with 7 bases that match TRBD1. CDR3 length: 14 residues. After removal of 4 bases from V and 5 bases from J, the junction contained 10 bases not matched to a gene. Per germline, CDR1 GTSNPN and CDR2 SVGIG (reference sequence). The CDR3 nucleotides are TGTGCCTGGACCACGACAGGGATCGGTACTGAAGCTTTCTTT. The encoded protein is CAWTTTGIGTEAFF.

The chain combines TRBV20-1 with TRBJ2-3; 7 positions agree with TRBD1. V lost 6 bases to trimming and J lost 0 bases; unmatched junction nucleotides: 9. Germline values: CDR1 DFQATT, CDR2 SNEGSKA (reference sequence). The CDR3 covers 15 residues. The CDR3 region has the DNA TGCAGTGCCTCGGACAGGACCACTAGCACAGATACGCAGTATTTT. It specifies CSASDRTTSTDTQYF.

This clonotype was seen repeatedly, ten times or more. V usage is TRBV12-3 or TRBV12-4 and J usage is TRBJ1-5; no clear D. V lost 3 bases and J lost 0, with 9 bases in between. CDR3 size: 15 residues. The CDR3 DNA reads TGTGCCAGCAGTTTCGAGGGCAATAGCAATCAGCCCCAGCATTTT. Translating it yields CASSFEGNSNQPQHF.

This clonotype was detected many times. The chain is built from TRBV11-3 and TRBJ2-5, with 8 nucleotides matching TRBD2. V lost 1 base, J lost 5 bases, and 9 bases stayed unmatched. The CDR3 has 16 residues. The germline CDR1 and CDR2 sequences are SGHNT and YENEEA. CDR3 bases: TGTGCCAGCAGCTTAGGGGTGAGCGGGAGTCCGGAGACCCAGTACTTC. Protein product: CASSLGVSGSPETQYF.

This clonotype was detected ten times or more. For the CDR3, the DNA is TGCGCCAGCACCCTGGGGGCCCAAACGTACTATGGCTACACCTTC. This sequence encodes CASTLGAQTYYGYTF. J is TRBJ1-2 and V is TRBV5-1, with TRBD1 as a possible D gene (6 bases). CDR3 length: 15 residues. CDR1 is SGHRS and CDR2 is YFSETQ in the germline V gene. Deletions cut 6 bases from V and 3 bases from J, with 18 bases between.

This clonotype was seen more than once but under ten times. This sequence joins TRBV11-1 and TRBJ2-5, with no clear D. The germline gives CDR1 SGHAT, CDR2 FQDESV (reference sequence). The CDR3 runs to 17 residues. Trimming stripped 5 bases from V and 2 bases from J, with 21 bases between. The CDR3 sequence is CASSLEAAPKKQETQYF. The CDR3 bases are TGTGCCAGCAGCCTAGAGGCCGCACCCAAGAAACAAGAGACCCAGTACTTC. The full variable domain, its missing parts supplied by reference TRBV11-1 and TRBJ2-5, is EAEVAQSPRYKITEKSQAVAFWCDPISGHATLYWYRQILGQGPELLVQFQDESVVDDSQLPKDRFSAERLKGVDSTLKIQPAELGDSAMYLCASSLEAAPKKQETQYFGPGTRLLVL.

This clonotype was found many times. The CDR3 DNA sequence: TGTGCCAGCAGGGGGTGGGAGGGGTGGAACACTGAAGCTTTCTTT. It is translated as CASRGWEGWNTEAFF. The chain carries TRBV6-1 and TRBJ1-1; perhaps TRBD1 as D (5 bases). The length of the CDR3 is 15 residues. Germline V gene lookup returns CDR1 MNHNS and CDR2 SASEGT. The V end lost 6 bases, the J end lost 1 base, and 15 bases lay between the germline ends.

The chain links TRBV5-1 to TRBJ2-2; a weak D match, TRBD2 (5 bases). The germline V and J ends were trimmed by 4 bases and 0 bases, with 13 bases remaining between them. CDR3 length: 16 residues. The V gene's germline CDR1 is SGHRS and CDR2 YFSETQ. The CDR3 nucleotides are TGCGCCAGCAGCCATCCCCCCGGGGCGAACACCGGGGAGCTGTTTTTT. Encoded protein: CASSHPPGANTGELFF.

This clonotype came up many times. The chain joins TRBV5-1 to TRBJ2-5; D gene unclear. This CDR3 spans 15 amino acids. Trimming left V 4 bases short and J 0 bases short, with 13 bases between. Germline values: CDR1 SGHRS, CDR2 YFSETQ. CDR3 nucleotide sequence: TGCGCCAGCAGCCCGGACCCCAACTACCAAGAGACCCAGTACTTC. This translates into CASSPDPNYQETQYF.

The chain joins TRBV20-1 to TRBJ1-3; D not certain. V lost 6 bases and J 4 bases, leaving 13 bases between the germline ends. Looked up from germline, CDR1 is DFQATT and CDR2 is SNEGSKA (reference sequence). There are 13 residues in the CDR3. CDR3 sequence: CSARRTAGNTIYF. The DNA for the CDR3 is TGCAGTGCCCGGCGAACAGCAGGAAACACCATATATTTT.